Presented here are 23 T cell receptor beta chains from one specimen sequenced in a study of beta chain features in type 1 diabetes. Notes on the study in general: For Type 1 diabetes patients, all four CD4+ subsets carried TCRB CDR3s that were moderately but significantly shorter.

Isolated RNA was reverse transcribed in full, so expressed TCRB transcripts were sequenced. Repertoires were generated with immunoSEQ multiplex PCR, while TCRdb's copy carries only in-frame clones and drops some. The sample has around 600,000 clones; around 12% are singletons. No antigen is known for these receptors. Sequencing input: naive CD4+ T cells from blood. The receptors here all came from a young man with type 1 diabetes.

The chain couples TRBV19 to TRBJ2-7, with TRBD2 matching over 7 bases. The germline V gene encodes CDR1 LNHDA and CDR2 SQIVND (reference sequence). The length of the CDR3 is 14 residues. J was trimmed by 7 bases and V by 4 bases; bases with no gene match: 10. The CDR3 nucleotides read TGTGCCAGTAGTAATGCCGGGGGGAGAACTGAGCAGTACTTC. It codes for CASSNAGGRTEQYF.

In this sample, this clone turned up a few times. The chain employs TRBV21-1 and TRBJ1-4. TRBV21-1 is a recognized pseudogene. The CDR3 consists of 14 residues. As DNA, the CDR3 is TGTGCCAGCAGCGGGAGGAGGGGACACGAAAAACTGTTTTTT. Amino acids: CASSGRRGHEKLFF.

This clone has more than one count but fewer than ten. The chain combines TRBV10-3 with TRBJ2-5; 10 bases map to TRBD1. The CDR3 runs to 13 residues. J was trimmed by 3 bases and V by 11 bases; bases with no gene match: 6. Germline-derived CDR1 and CDR2 are ENHRY and SYGVKD. In DNA, the CDR3 is TGTGCCTCGGGGACAGGGGTCGAAGAGACCCAGTACTTC. Amino acid sequence: CASGTGVEETQYF.

The rearrangement joins TRBV25-1 to TRBJ1-4; D might be TRBD1 (6 bases). CDR1 and CDR2 from the germline V gene are MGHDK and SYGVNS. Trimming took 4 bases from V and 5 from J, leaving 14 bases between them. The CDR3 runs to 15 residues. CDR3 region: CASSGLTGLNEKLFF. The CDR3 region has the DNA TGTGCCAGCAGTGGCCTGACAGGTTTAAATGAAAAACTGTTTTTT.

This chain joins TRBV30 and TRBJ2-1, with a possible D match to TRBD2 (6 bases). This CDR3 region has 13 residues. V was cut by 0 bases and J by 7 bases, with 10 bases left in between. From germline, CDR1 is GTSNPN and CDR2 SVGIG (reference sequence). DNA for the CDR3: TGTGCCTGGAGTGTCGGCCGGGGGAATGAGCAGTTCTTC. Its protein is CAWSVGRGNEQFF. The variable domain in full, with the rest retrieved from reference TRBV30 and TRBJ2-1, is SQTIHQWPATLVQPVGSPLSLECTVEGTSNPNLYWYRQAAGRGLQLLFYSVGIGQISSEVPQNLSASRPQDRQFILSSKKLLLSDSGFYLCAWSVGRGNEQFFGPGTRLTVL.

The chain has TRBV19 and TRBJ1-4; 8 nucleotides agree with TRBD1. This CDR3 comprises 14 residues. Germline CDR1 and CDR2: LNHDA and SQIVND (reference sequence). Losses at the gene ends were 2 bases for V and 6 bases for J; bases not matched to a gene: 2. The CDR3: CASSIQGADEKLFF. CDR3 nucleotides: TGTGCCAGTAGTATACAGGGGGCCGATGAAAAACTGTTTTTT.

This clone was seen a few times. The chain employs TRBV28 and TRBJ2-7, with TRBD1 matching 10 bases. This CDR3 contains 15 residues. V trimming: 5 bases; J trimming: 0 bases; junction bases outside the gene matches: 4. CDR1 and CDR2 (germline): MDHEN, SYDVKM. The CDR3 protein is CASSPGDRGSYEQYF. The CDR3 DNA is TGTGCCAGCAGTCCCGGGGACAGGGGCTCCTACGAGCAGTACTTC.

This clone appeared a few times. This rearrangement joins TRBV7-9 to TRBJ2-7, with a possible D match to TRBD1 (5 bases). The CDR3 runs 15 residues. The germline V and J ends were trimmed by 2 bases and 0 bases, with 11 bases remaining between them. Per the germline V gene, CDR1 is SEHNR and CDR2 is FQNEAQ (reference sequence). CDR3 in DNA: TGTGCCAGCAGCTTATCAGGGCTTAGCTCCTACGAGCAGTACTTC. It encodes CASSLSGLSSYEQYF.

There are a few counts of this clone. The V call is TRBV10-3, the J call TRBJ1-1; no reliable D call. CDR3 size: 14 residues. Germline loops: CDR1 ENHRY, CDR2 SYGVKD. Trimming removed 0 bases from V and 1 base from J, with 6 bases in between. The CDR3 DNA is TGTGCCATCAGTGAGTCTACGACGAACACTGAAGCTTTCTTT. This gives the protein CAISESTTNTEAFF.

The rearrangement uses TRBV14 and TRBJ2-5, with 8 positions matching TRBD2. CDR1 is SGHDN and CDR2 is FVKESK in the germline V gene. The CDR3 contains 17 residues. After removal of 0 bases from V and 1 base from J, the junction contained 7 bases not matched to a gene. In DNA, the CDR3 is TGTGCCAGCAGCCAAGATTTTAGCCTAGCGGGCCAAGAGACCCAGTACTTC. It yields the protein CASSQDFSLAGQETQYF. Filled out from reference TRBV14 and TRBJ2-5, the complete variable domain reads EAGVTQFPSHSVIEKGQTVTLRCDPISGHDNLYWYRRVMGKEIKFLLHFVKESKQDESGMPNNRFLAERTGGTYSTLKVQPAELEDSGVYFCASSQDFSLAGQETQYFGPGTRLLVL.

The genes are TRBV7-9 and TRBJ2-7; 10 positions agree with TRBD1. The CDR3 is 16 amino acids. With V trimmed by 2 bases and J by 1 base, 5 bases remained unmatched. Germline V gene sequence: CDR1 SEHNR, CDR2 FQNEAQ (reference sequence). CDR3 nucleotides: TGTGCCAGCAGCTTAATCGGACAGGGGGTTTCCTACGAGCAGTACTTC. Amino acid sequence: CASSLIGQGVSYEQYF.

This clone was observed a few times. The chain recombines TRBV19 with TRBJ1-1; D is ambiguous. Germline assignment: CDR1 LNHDA and CDR2 SQIVND (reference sequence). V lost 6 bases and J 1 base, leaving 15 bases between the germline ends. The length of the CDR3 is 15 residues. The CDR3 loop is CASSHQGIKNTEAFF. In DNA, the CDR3 is TGTGCCAGTAGCCATCAAGGGATAAAGAACACTGAAGCTTTCTTT.

V is TRBV5-1 and J is TRBJ1-3; no clear D gene. The CDR3 totals 15 residues. CDR1 is SGHRS, CDR2 YFSETQ, per germline. The V end lost 0 bases, the J end lost 0 bases, and 7 bases lay between the germline ends. CDR3 protein: CASSLASSSGNTIYF. CDR3 DNA sequence: TGCGCCAGCAGCTTGGCCTCGAGCTCTGGAAACACCATATATTTT. Using reference TRBV5-1 and TRBJ1-3 for the parts outside the CDR3, the full variable domain is KAGVTQTPRYLIKTRGQQVTLSCSPISGHRSVSWYQQTPGQGLQFLFEYFSETQRNKGNFPGRFSGRQFSNSRSEMNVSTLELGDSALYLCASSLASSSGNTIYFGEGSWLTVV.

This clone turned up a few times. This chain joins TRBV27 and TRBJ2-5; D is possibly TRBD1 (7 bases). This CDR3 spans 14 amino acids. V lost 1 base and J 5 bases, leaving 11 bases between the germline ends. CDR1 MNHEY and CDR2 SMNVEV come from the germline V gene (reference sequence). CDR3 in amino acids: CASSLWPGGETQYF. Written as DNA, the CDR3 is TGTGCCAGCAGTTTATGGCCAGGGGGGGAGACCCAGTACTTC.

The V gene is TRBV25-1, the J gene TRBJ2-3; weak D call: TRBD1 (6 bases). Per germline, CDR1 MGHDK and CDR2 SYGVNS. The CDR3 covers 13 residues. V lost 2 bases and J lost 14, with 17 bases in between. The DNA of the CDR3 is TGTGCCAGCAGTGAACTGGGGGCCCCCCATCTGTATTTT. Translating gives CASSELGAPHLYF.

This clone was detected only a few times. The V and J genes are TRBV5-1 and TRBJ1-4; D gene uncertain. The V gene lost 0 bases and the J gene lost 7 bases, with 13 bases spanning the gap. Germline lookup yields CDR1 SGHRS and CDR2 YFSETQ. The CDR3 totals 15 residues. This CDR3 is CASSLAGGNSEKLFF. The CDR3 nucleotides read TGCGCCAGCAGCTTGGCCGGTGGGAACTCTGAAAAACTGTTTTTT.

This clone was observed a few times. This chain links TRBV4-3 with TRBJ1-6; 11 bases align to TRBD1. The CDR3 covers 15 residues. J gave up 9 bases and V 1 base, and 2 bases lay outside the gene matches. Per germline, CDR1 LGHNA and CDR2 YSLEER. CDR3 loop: CASSQVGTGGSPLHF. For the CDR3, the DNA is TGCGCCAGCAGCCAAGTGGGGACAGGGGGTTCACCCCTCCACTTT.

CDR3 coding DNA: TGTGCCAGCAGCCAGACTAGCGGGCAAGAGACCCAGTACTTC. Translating gives CASSQTSGQETQYF. The V gene is TRBV7-2, the J gene TRBJ2-5, with 10 nucleotides matching TRBD2. The length of the CDR3 is 14 residues. Looked up from germline, CDR1 is SGHTA and CDR2 is FQGNSA. J was trimmed by 2 bases and V by 5 bases; bases with no gene match: 2.

The chain joins TRBV5-5 to TRBJ1-1, with a weak D call TRBD1 (6 bases). The germline V gene encodes CDR1 SGHKS and CDR2 YYEKEE (reference sequence). The CDR3 loop spans 14 amino acids. With 4 bases removed from V and 1 base from J, the gap between germline ends came to 11 bases. The CDR3 coding sequence is TGTGCCAGCAGCACGGGACAAAGGAACACTGAAGCTTTCTTT. Residues: CASSTGQRNTEAFF.

This clone was detected a few times. The chain uses TRBV9 and TRBJ2-7; 8 positions match TRBD1. Germline CDR1 SGDLS, CDR2 YYNGEE. Trimming at V came to 4 bases and at J to 6 bases, leaving 9 bases not matched to a gene. This CDR3 contains 14 residues. CDR3: CASSTNQGAFEQYF. CDR3 sequence (DNA): TGTGCCAGCAGCACAAACCAGGGGGCCTTCGAGCAGTACTTC.

This clone was detected a few times. The chain joins TRBV5-1 to TRBJ2-3, with D perhaps TRBD1 (6 bases). CDR1 is SGHRS, CDR2 YFSETQ, per germline. CDR3 length: 14 residues. The V end lost 3 bases, the J end lost 3 bases, and 11 bases lay between the germline ends. CDR3 nucleotides: TGCGCCAGCAGCTGGGTTACAGGGACAGATACGCAGTATTTT. This translates into CASSWVTGTDTQYF.

DNA for the CDR3: TGTGCCAGCACGGGACACGAAACCAGCACGAACACTGAAGCTTTCTTT. It specifies CASTGHETSTNTEAFF. This chain links TRBV6-4 with TRBJ1-1, with D maybe TRBD1 (6 bases). This CDR3 region has 16 residues. Trimming shortened V by 7 bases and J by 1 base, and 19 bases separated the two germline ends. Looked up from germline, CDR1 is MRHNA and CDR2 is SNTAGT.

The CDR3 spells CASSLQRADGYTF. Here the CDR3 DNA reads TGCGCCAGCAGCCTCCAGAGGGCTGACGGCTACACCTTC. V gene TRBV4-1 combines with J gene TRBJ1-2; D not resolved. Trimming stripped 4 bases from V and 8 bases from J, with 14 bases between. The germline gives CDR1 MGHRA, CDR2 YSYEKL. The CDR3 totals 13 residues.